Listed below are T cell receptor beta chains from one sample, sequenced in a study of blood T cell repertoires in COVID-19. Measured with immunoSEQ multiplex PCR; TCRdb has only the in-frame clones, and not every one. The sample lists 200,000 to 300,000 clones; 75% to 90% were seen once. Sequenced input: peripheral blood. These receptors came from a woman in her sixties or seventies with active or convalescent COVID-19. Both conserved end residues are part of each CDR3. A D gene is named only where the DNA matches it firmly. Not every row has a clone size; where given, it reads once, few, many or a size class.

>.|TRBJ2-2|TRBV18|.
CASSPPFRAQRYTGELFF
TGTGCCAGCTCACCACCATTCAGGGCCCAAAGGTACACCGGGGAGCTGTTTTTT
>.|TRBJ2-3|TRBV5-1|.
CASSRGHIGSTDTQYF
TGCGCCAGCAGCCGAGGGCACATAGGATCCACAGATACGCAGTATTTT
>.|TRBJ2-6|TRBV7-9|.
CASSSWRARGANVLTF
TGTGCCAGCTCCTCATGGAGAGCGCGTGGGGCCAACGTCCTGACTTTC
>.|TRBJ2-1|TRBV9|TRBD2
CASSPPGLTSGTGEQFF
TGTGCCAGCAGCCCCCCGGGCCTTACTAGCGGGACGGGTGAGCAGTTCTTC
>many|TRBJ1-3|TRBV6-5|.
CASEGGAGNTIYF
TGTGCCAGCGAGGGTGGGGCTGGAAACACCATATATTTT
>once|TRBJ2-1|TRBV5-1|.
CASSLGDSREQFF
TGCGCCAGCAGCTTGGGCGACTCAAGAGAGCAGTTCTTC
>.|TRBJ1-5|TRBV14|.
CASSQRPGAHSQPQHF
TGTGCCAGCAGCCAACGCCCAGGGGCCCACAGTCAGCCCCAGCATTTT
>.|TRBJ2-7|TRBV25-1|.
CASRGTNSYEQYF
TGTGCCAGCAGAGGAACAAACAGCTACGAGCAGTACTTC
>.|TRBJ2-7|TRBV29-1|.
CSAGDRDFYEQYF
TGCAGCGCCGGAGATCGGGACTTTTACGAGCAGTACTTC
>once|TRBJ1-1|TRBV5-1|.
CASSLAGGPGGANTEAFF
TGCGCCAGCAGCTTGGCCGGGGGGCCGGGGGGAGCGAACACTGAAGCTTTCTTT
>.|TRBJ1-5|TRBV30|.
CAWSLQVNQPQHF
TGTGCCTGGAGTCTCCAGGTTAATCAGCCCCAGCATTTT
>.|TRBJ2-5|TRBV30|.
CAWSGGAGGLETQYF
TGTGCCTGGAGTGGAGGGGCAGGGGGGCTAGAGACCCAGTACTTC
>.|TRBJ1-4|TRBV27|.
CASSLSAGYNEKLFF
TGTGCCAGCAGTTTATCGGCAGGGTATAATGAAAAACTGTTTTTT
>few|TRBJ2-1|TRBV5-5|.
CASSSGESGQSIF
TGTGCCAGCAGCTCAGGGGAAAGTGGGCAGTCGATCTTC
>.|TRBJ1-5|TRBV2|.
CASSGDPPAGNQPQHF
TGTGCCAGCAGTGGAGATCCCCCGGCGGGCAATCAGCCCCAGCATTTT
>few|TRBJ2-1|TRBV7-6|TRBD1
CASSFRQGSYNEQFF
TGTGCCAGCAGCTTCCGACAGGGATCCTACAATGAGCAGTTCTTC
>.|TRBJ2-1|TRBV6-6|TRBD2
CASSNLPGASGGPDYNEQFF
TGTGCCAGCAGCAACCTACCCGGGGCTAGCGGGGGGCCAGACTACAATGAGCAGTTCTTC
>.|TRBJ2-7|TRBV2|TRBD1
CASSEEAGRGSEQYF
TGTGCCAGCAGTGAAGAGGCTGGCAGGGGGAGCGAGCAGTACTTC
>.|TRBJ1-5|TRBV7-2|TRBD1
CASSKQWGTGANQPQHF
TGTGCCAGCAGCAAACAGTGGGGGACAGGGGCCAATCAGCCCCAGCATTTT
>.|TRBJ2-2|TRBV7-2|TRBD2
CASSLAGSLAGGPNGELFF
TGTGCCAGCAGCTTAGCGGGATCGCTAGCGGGGGGGCCCAACGGGGAGCTGTTTTTT
>.|TRBJ1-4|TRBV19|.
CASTQTSGGNEKLFF
TGTGCCAGTACCCAAACCTCGGGGGGTAATGAAAAACTGTTTTTT
>.|TRBJ2-7|TRBV9|TRBD1
CASSVDPGQGAREQYF
TGTGCCAGCAGCGTCGACCCGGGACAGGGGGCGCGCGAGCAGTACTTC
>once|TRBJ1-1|TRBV24-1|.
CATSEKTGGEAFF
TGTGCCACCAGTGAGAAGACAGGCGGCGAAGCTTTCTTT
>.|TRBJ2-7|TRBV3-1/TRBV3-2|.
CASSQDGAGSYEQYF
TGTGCCAGCAGCCAAGATGGGGCAGGGTCCTACGAGCAGTACTTC
>.|TRBJ1-1|TRBV7-6|.
CASSLGGAGSTEAFF
TGTGCCAGCAGCTTAGGGGGCGCGGGAAGCACTGAAGCTTTCTTT
>.|TRBJ1-4|TRBV5-1|TRBD1
CASLPRDRAYLDEKLFF
TGCGCCAGCCTCCCGCGGGACAGGGCCTACTTAGATGAAAAACTGTTTTTT
>few|TRBJ1-1|TRBV9|TRBD1
CASSRKGTANTEAFF
TGTGCCAGCAGCCGGAAAGGGACAGCGAACACTGAAGCTTTCTTT
>.|TRBJ1-5|TRBV3-1/TRBV3-2|.
CASSQGLPNQPQHF
TGTGCCAGCAGCCAGGGACTTCCGAATCAGCCCCAGCATTTT
>.|TRBJ1-1|TRBV6-4|.
CASSVTRNTEAFF
TGTGCCAGCAGTGTCACAAGGAACACTGAAGCTTTCTTT
>few|TRBJ2-7|TRBV28|.
CASSLGPFSSYEQYF
TGTGCCAGCAGTTTAGGCCCATTCAGCTCCTACGAGCAGTACTTC
>.|TRBJ1-6|TRBV5-1|.
CASSIVGGSYNSPLHF
TGCGCCAGCAGCATCGTCGGGGGGTCCTATAATTCACCCCTCCACTTT
>.|TRBJ1-6|TRBV6-1|.
CASRVTGGNSPLHF
TGTGCCAGCCGGGTAACAGGCGGTAATTCACCCCTCCACTTT
>few|TRBJ1-6|TRBV5-1|.
CASSLDGRTNSPLHF
TGCGCCAGCAGCTTGGACGGGAGAACTAATTCACCCCTCCACTTT
>.|TRBJ1-2|TRBV12-5|.
CASKGVNYGYTF
TGTGCTTCCAAAGGGGTAAACTATGGCTACACCTTC
>.|TRBJ2-3|TRBV18|.
CASSRDIVYADTQYF
TGTGCCAGCTCCCGGGACATAGTGTATGCAGATACGCAGTATTTT
>.|TRBJ2-1|TRBV4-1|TRBD2
CASSQLVGGDEQFF
TGCGCCAGCAGCCAGCTGGTCGGGGGGGATGAGCAGTTCTTC
>.|TRBJ2-3|TRBV7-3|TRBD2
CASSQGLAGGLDTQYF
TGTGCCAGCAGCCAAGGACTAGCGGGGGGCTTAGATACGCAGTATTTT
>.|TRBJ2-2|TRBV5-1|TRBD2
CASSVGLAGVTGELFF
TGCGCCAGCAGCGTGGGACTAGCGGGGGTGACCGGGGAGCTGTTTTTT
>.|TRBJ2-7|TRBV18|.
CASSPATGGYEQYF
TGTGCCAGCTCACCAGCGACGGGCGGGTACGAGCAGTACTTC
>once|TRBJ2-3|TRBV6-6|.
CASKAGDTQYF
TGTGCCTCAAAGGCCGGGGATACGCAGTATTTT
>.|TRBJ2-1|TRBV29-1|TRBD2
CSVHRSGGAVSDEQFF
TGCAGCGTCCACAGGAGCGGGGGGGCCGTCAGTGATGAGCAGTTCTTC
>.|TRBJ1-2|TRBV5-1|TRBD1
CASSPGTANGYTF
TGCGCCAGCAGCCCGGGGACAGCGAATGGCTACACCTTC
>few|TRBJ1-2|TRBV5-1|.
CASSLEGYGYTF
TGCGCCAGCAGCTTAGAGGGTTATGGCTACACCTTC
>.|TRBJ2-7|TRBV6-5|.
CASSYSPRLEQYF
TGTGCCAGCAGTTACTCCCCTAGGCTCGAGCAGTACTTC